This is a list of T cell receptor beta chains from one sample in a study of T cells after yellow fever vaccination. MiXCR, run by TCRdb on the 5' RACE reads, gives a single entry per CDR3 protein. The repertoire consists of tens of thousands of distinct CDR3 sequences, with 5.5% to 8% occurring once and the leading ten covering around 25%. This sample comprised PBMCs, either bulk or a sorted T-cell subset (CD4+, CD8+, memory, or dextramer-sorted; not recorded which), obtained on the day of the yellow fever booster vaccination. These TCRs come from a man aged 25-45 years who received the YFV17D yellow fever vaccine. The CDR3 runs from the conserved cysteine through the conserved F or W. The order of the fields is clone size, V gene, D gene, J gene, CDR3 protein, CDR3 DNA. D genes are given only for firm matches. The size entry is marked missing in some rows and otherwise reads once, few, many or a size class.

size: many; V: TRBV4-3; D: NA; J: TRBJ2-7; CDR3: CASSEGASSYEQYF; DNA: TGCGCCAGCAGCGAGGGAGCGAGCTCCTACGAGCAGTACTTC
size: NA; V: TRBV9; D: NA; J: TRBJ2-5; CDR3: CASSVAGEETQYF; DNA: TGTGCCAGCAGCGTAGCGGGAGAAGAGACCCAGTACTTC
size: few; V: TRBV6-1; D: NA; J: TRBJ2-7; CDR3: CASSENRETEQYF; DNA: TGTGCCAGCAGTGAGAACCGGGAGACAGAGCAGTACTTC
size: many; V: TRBV7-3; D: NA; J: TRBJ2-1; CDR3: CASSSRGGNEQFF; DNA: TGTGCCAGCAGCTCCCGGGGTGGGAATGAGCAGTTCTTC
size: medium-sized; V: TRBV6-5; D: NA; J: TRBJ2-3; CDR3: CASRTSQGADTQYF; DNA: TGTGCCAGCAGGACCAGCCAGGGTGCAGATACGCAGTATTTT
size: medium-sized; V: TRBV2; D: NA; J: TRBJ2-2; CDR3: CASSPTYTGELFF; DNA: TGTGCCAGCAGCCCTACTTACACCGGGGAGCTGTTTTTT
size: many; V: TRBV5-1; D: NA; J: TRBJ2-5; CDR3: CASSLPGTLQETQYF; DNA: TGCGCCAGCAGCTTACCCGGGACATTGCAAGAGACCCAGTACTTC
size: medium-sized; V: TRBV7-9; D: NA; J: TRBJ2-2; CDR3: CASSLNPNTGELFF; DNA: TGTGCCAGCAGCTTAAACCCGAACACCGGGGAGCTGTTTTTT
size: many; V: TRBV7-2; D: NA; J: TRBJ2-7; CDR3: CASSPVPGGAYEQYF; DNA: TGTGCCAGCAGCCCCGTTCCTGGGGGTGCCTACGAGCAGTACTTC
size: many; V: TRBV5-1; D: NA; J: TRBJ2-7; CDR3: CASSLALYGVYEQYF; DNA: TGCGCCAGCAGCTTGGCCCTTTATGGGGTGTACGAGCAGTACTTC
size: many; V: TRBV6-2/TRBV6-3; D: NA; J: TRBJ1-2; CDR3: CASSYGEIYGYTF; DNA: TGTGCCAGCAGTTACGGGGAGATTTATGGCTACACCTTC
size: many; V: TRBV7-2; D: TRBD2; J: TRBJ2-2; CDR3: CASRGGLAGVTGELFF; DNA: TGTGCCAGCAGGGGGGGGCTAGCGGGAGTCACCGGGGAGCTGTTTTTT
size: many; V: TRBV20-1; D: TRBD2; J: TRBJ2-3; CDR3: CSARARLREITQYF; DNA: TGCAGTGCTAGAGCCCGGTTGCGGGAGATTACGCAGTATTTT
size: many; V: TRBV2; D: TRBD1; J: TRBJ2-5; CDR3: CASSDYRGETQYF; DNA: TGTGCCAGCAGTGACTACAGGGGAGAGACCCAGTACTTC
size: many; V: TRBV5-6; D: TRBD1; J: TRBJ1-6; CDR3: CASSSTGTSSYNSPLHF; DNA: TGTGCCAGCAGCTCGACAGGGACCAGCTCCTATAATTCACCCCTCCACTTT
size: many; V: TRBV3-1; D: NA; J: TRBJ1-1; CDR3: CASSQGVWGIFF; DNA: TGTGCCAGCAGCCAAGGTGTTTGGGGAATCTTCTTT
size: many; V: TRBV20-1; D: TRBD2; J: TRBJ2-1; CDR3: CSARDPAGLASYNEQFF; DNA: TGCAGTGCTAGAGACCCCGCGGGACTAGCGTCCTACAATGAGCAGTTCTTC
size: many; V: TRBV7-6; D: TRBD2; J: TRBJ2-5; CDR3: CASSYTAGVETQYF; DNA: TGTGCCAGCAGCTATACAGCGGGAGTGGAGACCCAGTACTTC
size: few; V: TRBV7-9; D: TRBD2; J: TRBJ2-3; CDR3: CASSLRTSGPTDTQYF; DNA: TGTGCCAGCAGCTTAAGGACTAGCGGGCCTACAGATACGCAGTATTTT
size: few; V: TRBV7-9; D: NA; J: TRBJ1-1; CDR3: CASSLAGLTNTEAFF; DNA: TGTGCCAGCAGCTTAGCGGGACTTACGAACACTGAAGCTTTCTTT
size: few; V: TRBV29-1; D: NA; J: TRBJ2-2; CDR3: CSGAQMNTGELFF; DNA: TGCAGCGGTGCACAAATGAACACCGGGGAGCTGTTTTTT
size: many; V: TRBV24-1; D: NA; J: TRBJ1-5; CDR3: CATSDYGHRDFSNQPQHF; DNA: TGTGCCACCAGTGATTACGGACACCGGGACTTTAGCAATCAGCCCCAGCATTTT
size: many; V: TRBV28; D: NA; J: TRBJ1-2; CDR3: CASSYYGGAYGYTF; DNA: TGTGCCAGCAGTTACTACGGGGGGGCCTATGGCTACACCTTC
size: few; V: TRBV10-3; D: NA; J: TRBJ1-4; CDR3: CAIRNSAGDEKLFF; DNA: TGTGCCATCAGAAACAGCGCCGGGGATGAAAAACTGTTTTTT
size: many; V: TRBV2; D: NA; J: TRBJ2-2; CDR3: CASSEQGHGELFF; DNA: TGTGCCAGCAGTGAGCAGGGTCACGGGGAGCTGTTTTTT
size: NA; V: TRBV11-1; D: NA; J: TRBJ1-1; CDR3: CASIVGPNTEAFF; DNA: TGTGCCAGCATCGTAGGGCCAAACACTGAAGCTTTCTTT
size: many; V: TRBV6-1; D: TRBD2; J: TRBJ2-7; CDR3: CASSLPTSGDYEQYF; DNA: TGTGCCAGCAGCCTCCCGACTAGCGGGGATTACGAGCAGTACTTC
size: NA; V: TRBV5-1; D: TRBD2; J: TRBJ2-1; CDR3: CASSYGTTSTYNEQFF; DNA: TGCGCCAGCAGCTATGGGACTACCTCGACGTACAATGAGCAGTTCTTC
size: NA; V: TRBV11-2; D: TRBD2; J: TRBJ2-3; CDR3: CASSLLASGGRTTDTQYF; DNA: TGTGCCAGCAGCTTACTGGCTAGCGGGGGTAGGACCACAGATACGCAGTATTTT
size: few; V: TRBV20-1; D: NA; J: TRBJ1-1; CDR3: CSARDPSANTEAFF; DNA: TGCAGTGCTAGAGATCCCAGTGCGAACACTGAAGCTTTCTTT
size: many; V: TRBV12-3/TRBV12-4; D: NA; J: TRBJ1-5; CDR3: CASSLVQGFSNQPQHF; DNA: TGTGCCAGCAGTTTAGTACAAGGATTTAGCAATCAGCCCCAGCATTTT
size: few; V: TRBV20-1; D: NA; J: TRBJ2-7; CDR3: CSAGEGYYEQYF; DNA: TGCAGTGCTGGAGAGGGATACTACGAGCAGTACTTC
size: many; V: TRBV29-1; D: NA; J: TRBJ1-1; CDR3: CSVGISGGINTEAFF; DNA: TGCAGCGTTGGGATCTCCGGAGGAATTAACACTGAAGCTTTCTTT
size: many; V: TRBV12-5; D: NA; J: TRBJ2-1; CDR3: CASGSAGYNEQFF; DNA: TGTGCTAGTGGGTCTGCGGGGTACAATGAGCAGTTCTTC
size: many; V: TRBV5-1; D: NA; J: TRBJ2-1; CDR3: CATPGGTLTPEQFF; DNA: TGCGCCACTCCAGGCGGGACGCTCACCCCTGAGCAGTTCTTC
size: many; V: TRBV3-1; D: NA; J: TRBJ2-2; CDR3: CASSQAWGVAGELFF; DNA: TGTGCCAGCAGCCAGGCTTGGGGGGTGGCCGGGGAGCTGTTTTTT
size: many; V: TRBV23-1; D: TRBD2; J: TRBJ2-2; CDR3: CASSQPSGNDTGELFF; DNA: TGCGCCAGCAGTCAACCAAGCGGGAATGACACCGGGGAGCTGTTTTTT
size: NA; V: TRBV7-8; D: TRBD1; J: TRBJ2-7; CDR3: CASSLPGQGSSYEQYF; DNA: TGTGCCAGCAGCTTACCCGGACAGGGGAGCTCCTACGAGCAGTACTTC